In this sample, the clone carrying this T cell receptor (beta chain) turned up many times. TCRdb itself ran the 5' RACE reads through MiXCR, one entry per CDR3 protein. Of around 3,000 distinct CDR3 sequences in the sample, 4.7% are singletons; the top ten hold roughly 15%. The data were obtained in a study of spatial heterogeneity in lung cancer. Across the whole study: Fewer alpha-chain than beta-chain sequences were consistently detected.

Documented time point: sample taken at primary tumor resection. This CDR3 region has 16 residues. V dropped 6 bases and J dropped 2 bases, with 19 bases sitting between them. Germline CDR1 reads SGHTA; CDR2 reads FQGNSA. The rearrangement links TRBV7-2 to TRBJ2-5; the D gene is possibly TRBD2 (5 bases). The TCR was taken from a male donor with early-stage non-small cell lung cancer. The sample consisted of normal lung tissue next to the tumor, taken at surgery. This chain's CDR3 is CASSAPDSGRQETQYF. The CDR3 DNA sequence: TGTGCCAGCAGTGCCCCCGATTCGGGAAGGCAAGAGACCCAGTACTTC.